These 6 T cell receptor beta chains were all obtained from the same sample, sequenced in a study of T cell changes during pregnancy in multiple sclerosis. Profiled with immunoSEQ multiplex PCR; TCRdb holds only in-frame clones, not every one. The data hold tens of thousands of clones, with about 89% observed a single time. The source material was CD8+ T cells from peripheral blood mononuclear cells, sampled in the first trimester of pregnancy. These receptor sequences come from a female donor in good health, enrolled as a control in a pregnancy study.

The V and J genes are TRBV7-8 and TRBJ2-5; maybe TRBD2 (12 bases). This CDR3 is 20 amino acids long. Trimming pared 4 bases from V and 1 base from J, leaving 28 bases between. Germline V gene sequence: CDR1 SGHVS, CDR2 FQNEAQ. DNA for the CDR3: TGTGCCAGCAGCTCGGCCTGGGACAGGGGGACTAGCGGGCCCCAAGAGACCCAGTACTTC. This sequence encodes CASSSAWDRGTSGPQETQYF. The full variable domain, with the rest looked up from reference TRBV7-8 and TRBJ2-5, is GAGVSQSPRYKVAKRGQDVALRCDPISGHVSLFWYQQALGQGPEFLTYFQNEAQLDKSGLPSDRFFAERPEGSVSTLKIQRTQQEDSAVYLCASSSAWDRGTSGPQETQYFGPGTRLLVL.

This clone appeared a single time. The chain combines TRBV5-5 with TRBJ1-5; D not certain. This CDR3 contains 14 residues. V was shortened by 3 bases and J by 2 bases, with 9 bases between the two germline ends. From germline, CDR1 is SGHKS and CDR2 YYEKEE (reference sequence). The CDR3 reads CASSWERGNQPQHF. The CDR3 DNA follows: TGTGCCAGCAGCTGGGAGAGGGGCAATCAGCCCCAGCATTTT.

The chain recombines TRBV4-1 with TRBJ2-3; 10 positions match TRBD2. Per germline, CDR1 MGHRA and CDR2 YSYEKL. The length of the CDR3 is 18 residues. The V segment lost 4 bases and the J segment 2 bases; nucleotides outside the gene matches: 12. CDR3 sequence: CASSPSQRAGGFTDTQYF. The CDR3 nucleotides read TGCGCCAGCAGCCCCAGCCAGCGAGCGGGGGGGTTCACAGATACGCAGTATTTT.

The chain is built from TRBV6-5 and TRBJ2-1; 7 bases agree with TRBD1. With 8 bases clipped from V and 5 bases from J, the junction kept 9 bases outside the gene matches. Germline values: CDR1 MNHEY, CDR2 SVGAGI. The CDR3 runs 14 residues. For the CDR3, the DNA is TGTGCCAGCGGCCGACAGGGTGTTAACAATGAGCAGTTCTTC. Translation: CASGRQGVNNEQFF.

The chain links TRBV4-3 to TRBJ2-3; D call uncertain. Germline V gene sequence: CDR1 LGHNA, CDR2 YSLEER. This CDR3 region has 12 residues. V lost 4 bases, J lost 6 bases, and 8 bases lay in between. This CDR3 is CASSPNQDTQYF. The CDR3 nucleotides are TGCGCCAGCAGCCCGAACCAGGATACGCAGTATTTT.

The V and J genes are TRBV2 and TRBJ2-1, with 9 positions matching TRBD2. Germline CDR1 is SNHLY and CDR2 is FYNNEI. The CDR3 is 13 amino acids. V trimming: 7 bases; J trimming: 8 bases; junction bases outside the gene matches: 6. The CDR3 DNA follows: TGTGCCAGCAAAGGACTAGCGCTCGATGAGCAGTTCTTC. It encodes CASKGLALDEQFF. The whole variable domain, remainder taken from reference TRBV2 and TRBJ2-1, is EPEVTQTPSHQVTQMGQEVILRCVPISNHLYFYWYRQILGQKVEFLVSFYNNEISEKSEIFDDQFSVERPDGSNFTLKIRSTKLEDSAMYFCASKGLALDEQFFGPGTRLTVL.